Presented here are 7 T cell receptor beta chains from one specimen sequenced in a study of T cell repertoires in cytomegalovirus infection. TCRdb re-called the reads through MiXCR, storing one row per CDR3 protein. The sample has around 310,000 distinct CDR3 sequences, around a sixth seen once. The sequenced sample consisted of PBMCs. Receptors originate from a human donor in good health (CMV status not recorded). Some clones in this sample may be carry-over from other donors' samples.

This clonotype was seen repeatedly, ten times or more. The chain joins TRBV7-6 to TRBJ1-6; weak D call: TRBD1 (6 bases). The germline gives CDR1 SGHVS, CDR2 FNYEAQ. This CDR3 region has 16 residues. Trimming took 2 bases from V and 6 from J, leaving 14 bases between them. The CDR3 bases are TGTGCCAGCAGCTTAACCCCCGACAGGTTTAATTCACCCCTCCACTTT. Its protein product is CASSLTPDRFNSPLHF.

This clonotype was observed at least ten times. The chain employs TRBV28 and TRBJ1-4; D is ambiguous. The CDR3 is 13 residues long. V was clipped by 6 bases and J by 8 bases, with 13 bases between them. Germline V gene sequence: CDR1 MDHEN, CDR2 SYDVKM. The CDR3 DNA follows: TGTGCCAGCAGCCTGACCGGCAGGGAAAAACTGTTTTTT. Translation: CASSLTGREKLFF.

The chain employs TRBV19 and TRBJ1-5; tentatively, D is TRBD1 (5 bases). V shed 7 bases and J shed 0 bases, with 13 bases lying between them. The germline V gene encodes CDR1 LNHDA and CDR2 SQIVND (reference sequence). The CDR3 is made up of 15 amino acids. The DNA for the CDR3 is TGTGCCAGTACCATAGACAGTTATAGCAATCAGCCCCAGCATTTT. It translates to CASTIDSYSNQPQHF.

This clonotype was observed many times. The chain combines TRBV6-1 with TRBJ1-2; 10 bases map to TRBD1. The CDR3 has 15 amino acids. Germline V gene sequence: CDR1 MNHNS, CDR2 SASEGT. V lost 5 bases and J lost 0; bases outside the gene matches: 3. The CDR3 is CASSRQGAPNYGYTF. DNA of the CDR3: TGTGCCAGCAGTCGACAGGGGGCCCCTAACTATGGCTACACCTTC.

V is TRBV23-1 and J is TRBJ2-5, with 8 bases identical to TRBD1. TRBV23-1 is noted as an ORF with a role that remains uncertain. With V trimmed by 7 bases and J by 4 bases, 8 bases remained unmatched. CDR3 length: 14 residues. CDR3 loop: CASNPARGRETQYF. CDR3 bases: TGCGCCAGCAACCCAGCCAGGGGGCGAGAGACCCAGTACTTC.

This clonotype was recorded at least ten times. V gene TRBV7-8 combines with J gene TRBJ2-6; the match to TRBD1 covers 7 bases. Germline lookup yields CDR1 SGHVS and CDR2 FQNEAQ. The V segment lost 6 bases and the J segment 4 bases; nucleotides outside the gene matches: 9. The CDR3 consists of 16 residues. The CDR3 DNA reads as TGTGCCAGCAGTTACACAGGGGCCTTGGGGGCCAACGTCCTGACTTTC. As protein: CASSYTGALGANVLTF.

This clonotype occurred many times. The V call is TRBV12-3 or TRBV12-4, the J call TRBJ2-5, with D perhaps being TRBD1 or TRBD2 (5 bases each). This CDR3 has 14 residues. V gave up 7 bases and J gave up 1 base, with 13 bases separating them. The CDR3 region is CASNPSGTQETQYF. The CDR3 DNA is TGTGCCAGCAACCCATCAGGGACCCAAGAGACCCAGTACTTC.